This TCR beta chain was sequenced during a study of T-cell reconstitution after alpha-beta-depleted transplantation in children. Study-wide results and limits: Surviving recipient T cells and thymic progenitors underlay high day-60 TCRbeta diversity in some patients. Reportedly, only several hundred clones from non-depleted graft cells drove alpha-beta T-cell counts at about two months.

Unique molecular identifiers featured in how the TCRbeta library was prepared. TCRdb re-called the PCR reads through MiXCR, storing one row per CDR3 protein. The sample carries a few hundred thousand distinct CDR3 sequences, around 15% recorded once. Germline CDR1 is MNHEY and CDR2 is SVGEGT. The CDR3 spans 14 residues. With 2 bases clipped from V and 13 bases from J, the junction kept 8 bases outside the gene matches. In this sample, this clonotype turned up a few times. Its specificity is not known. The source is a boy under two years old who had a stem cell transplant for Wiskott-Aldrich syndrome, so the T cells may come from the graft donor. V is TRBV6-2 or TRBV6-3 and J is TRBJ2-1; 10 bases map to TRBD2. The specimen comprised PBMCs, mostly from graft donor cells, sampled 360 days after TCRalphabeta/CD19-depleted stem cell transplant. CDR3 residues: CASSYGLAGVRQFF. The CDR3 DNA reads TGTGCCAGCAGTTACGGTCTAGCGGGAGTACGTCAGTTCTTC.